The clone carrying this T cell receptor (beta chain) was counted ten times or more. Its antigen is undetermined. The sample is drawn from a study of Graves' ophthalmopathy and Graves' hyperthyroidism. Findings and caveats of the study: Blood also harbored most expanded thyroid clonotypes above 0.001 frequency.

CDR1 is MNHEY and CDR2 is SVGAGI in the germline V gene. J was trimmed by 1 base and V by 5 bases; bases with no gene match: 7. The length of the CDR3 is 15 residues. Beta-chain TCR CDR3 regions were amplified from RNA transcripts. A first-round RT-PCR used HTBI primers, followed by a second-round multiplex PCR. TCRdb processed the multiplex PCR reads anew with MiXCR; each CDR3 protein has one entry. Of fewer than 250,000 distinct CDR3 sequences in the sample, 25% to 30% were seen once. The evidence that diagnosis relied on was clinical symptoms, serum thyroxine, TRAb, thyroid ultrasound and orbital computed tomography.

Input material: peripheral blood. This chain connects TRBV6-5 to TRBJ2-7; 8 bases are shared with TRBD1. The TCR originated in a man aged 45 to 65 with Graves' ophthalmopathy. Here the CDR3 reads CASSRSGTGSYEQYF. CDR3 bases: TGTGCCAGCAGTCGCTCCGGGACAGGATCCTACGAGCAGTACTTC.